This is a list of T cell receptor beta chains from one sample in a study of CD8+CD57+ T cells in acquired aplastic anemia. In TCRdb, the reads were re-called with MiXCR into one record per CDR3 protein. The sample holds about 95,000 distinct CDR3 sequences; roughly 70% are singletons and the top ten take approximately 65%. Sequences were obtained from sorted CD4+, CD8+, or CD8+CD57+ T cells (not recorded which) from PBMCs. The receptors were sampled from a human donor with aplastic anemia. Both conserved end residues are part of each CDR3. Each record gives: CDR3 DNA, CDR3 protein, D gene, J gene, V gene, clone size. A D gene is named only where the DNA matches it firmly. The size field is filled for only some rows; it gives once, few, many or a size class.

CDR3 DNA: TGCAGTGCTTCCAAACTCGCGCGGGGGCACTACGAGCAGTACTTC; CDR3 protein: CSASKLARGHYEQYF; D gene: -; J gene: TRBJ2-7; V gene: TRBV20-1; clone size: -
CDR3 DNA: TGTGCCAGCAGCTCCGGGACAGGGCTACCCCTCCACTTT; CDR3 protein: CASSSGTGLPLHF; D gene: TRBD1; J gene: TRBJ1-6; V gene: TRBV5-6; clone size: -
CDR3 DNA: TGCAGTGCTAGAGTCGGGACAGGGCCCTCCTACGAGCAGTACTTC; CDR3 protein: CSARVGTGPSYEQYF; D gene: TRBD1; J gene: TRBJ2-7; V gene: TRBV20-1; clone size: many
CDR3 DNA: TGTGCCAGCAGCTTGTCGAGGACATCGGGGGGCTACACCTTC; CDR3 protein: CASSLSRTSGGYTF; D gene: -; J gene: TRBJ1-2; V gene: TRBV5-6; clone size: -
CDR3 DNA: TGCAGTGCTAGAGATCCAAGCGGGGGGAAAAGTGGTGGCACAGATACGCAGTATTTT; CDR3 protein: CSARDPSGGKSGGTDTQYF; D gene: TRBD2; J gene: TRBJ2-3; V gene: TRBV20-1; clone size: many
CDR3 DNA: TGTGCCAGCAGTGAAATATTGGGGACCACAGATACGCAGTATTTT; CDR3 protein: CASSEILGTTDTQYF; D gene: -; J gene: TRBJ2-3; V gene: TRBV25-1; clone size: -
CDR3 DNA: TGTGCCAGCAGCTTGGTCGGGGACGATACGCAGTATTTT; CDR3 protein: CASSLVGDDTQYF; D gene: -; J gene: TRBJ2-3; V gene: TRBV5-6; clone size: -
CDR3 DNA: TGCGCCAGCAGCTTGGCTAGCGCACGGGAGACCCAGTACTTC; CDR3 protein: CASSLASARETQYF; D gene: -; J gene: TRBJ2-5; V gene: TRBV5-1; clone size: -
CDR3 DNA: TGTGCCAGTATAGGAGGTGAAAAACTGTTTTTT; CDR3 protein: CASIGGEKLFF; D gene: -; J gene: TRBJ1-4; V gene: TRBV19; clone size: -
CDR3 DNA: TGTGCCAGCAGACTAGGGGAGAACACTGAAGCTTTCTTT; CDR3 protein: CASRLGENTEAFF; D gene: -; J gene: TRBJ1-1; V gene: TRBV5-4; clone size: -
CDR3 DNA: TGTGCCAGCAGCTACGGGCGCTCCTATAATTCACCCCTCCACTTT; CDR3 protein: CASSYGRSYNSPLHF; D gene: -; J gene: TRBJ1-6; V gene: TRBV7-3; clone size: few
CDR3 DNA: TGCAGTGCTAGAAAAAACCCTGGCACTGAAGCTTTCTTT; CDR3 protein: CSARKNPGTEAFF; D gene: -; J gene: TRBJ1-1; V gene: TRBV20-1; clone size: once
CDR3 DNA: TGTGCCAGCAGCGAGGGACTAGCGGACCAGGGGGAGCAGTACTTC; CDR3 protein: CASSEGLADQGEQYF; D gene: TRBD2; J gene: TRBJ2-7; V gene: TRBV7-2; clone size: once
CDR3 DNA: TGCGCCAGCAGCTTGGGCCCGACTAGCAGTTACGAGCAGTACTTC; CDR3 protein: CASSLGPTSSYEQYF; D gene: TRBD2; J gene: TRBJ2-7; V gene: TRBV5-1; clone size: once
CDR3 DNA: TGTGCCAGCTTCCACTACACCGGGGAGCTGTTTTTT; CDR3 protein: CASFHYTGELFF; D gene: -; J gene: TRBJ2-2; V gene: TRBV7-9; clone size: once
CDR3 DNA: TGTGCTAGCAGCCCGACCCCCTTGCGGGGGGGATACAATGAGCAGTTCTTC; CDR3 protein: CASSPTPLRGGYNEQFF; D gene: TRBD2; J gene: TRBJ2-1; V gene: TRBV7-6; clone size: -
CDR3 DNA: TGTGCCAGCAGCCCTGCCAGGGACTATGGCTACACCTTC; CDR3 protein: CASSPARDYGYTF; D gene: -; J gene: TRBJ1-2; V gene: TRBV7-9; clone size: once
CDR3 DNA: TGCAGCGTTCCCCGGGACAGGAATACAGATACGCAGTATTTT; CDR3 protein: CSVPRDRNTDTQYF; D gene: TRBD1; J gene: TRBJ2-3; V gene: TRBV29-1; clone size: -
CDR3 DNA: TGCAGTGCTAGAGGAGGGTACAATTCACCCCTCCACTTT; CDR3 protein: CSARGGYNSPLHF; D gene: -; J gene: TRBJ1-6; V gene: TRBV20-1; clone size: -
CDR3 DNA: TGTGCCACCGAGAAGGGGGCCAAAAACATTCAGTACTTC; CDR3 protein: CATEKGAKNIQYF; D gene: -; J gene: TRBJ2-4; V gene: TRBV24-1; clone size: -
CDR3 DNA: TGTGCCAGCAGCTTGGATGACGGACCCTACGAGCAGTACTTC; CDR3 protein: CASSLDDGPYEQYF; D gene: -; J gene: TRBJ2-7; V gene: TRBV5-4; clone size: -
CDR3 DNA: TGCGCCAGCAGCTTGGAACCGGGACTGGGGAACACTGAAGCTTTCTTT; CDR3 protein: CASSLEPGLGNTEAFF; D gene: -; J gene: TRBJ1-1; V gene: TRBV5-1; clone size: many
CDR3 DNA: TGTGCCACCGGACAGGGGAACACCGGGGAGCTGTTTTTT; CDR3 protein: CATGQGNTGELFF; D gene: TRBD1; J gene: TRBJ2-2; V gene: TRBV24-1; clone size: -